This T cell receptor (beta chain) was sequenced in a study of vaccination and CD4 T cells after COVID-19. Turning to the study itself: Cultures designated as controls were supplied with a CEFX pool, an HIV-1 Nef pool, or no peptide.

Sequencing of DNA taken from cultured CD4+ T cells relied on the Oncomine TCR Beta short-read assay. TCRdb processed the PCR reads anew with MiXCR; each CDR3 protein has one entry. The sample consists of around 19,000 distinct CDR3 sequences, roughly half of them appearing once. Study findings and constraints: Looking at convalescent patients, 304 of their 307 vaccine-specific clones were spike mono-reactive.

Turning to this clonotype: Its antigen is currently unknown.

The CDR3 spans 13 residues. The V and J ends lost 4 bases and 1 base respectively, with 11 bases between them. Germline V gene data show CDR1 as GTSNPN and CDR2 as SVGIG (reference sequence). Sample treatment: roughly 10-day PBMC culture with coronavirus spike peptide pools or control peptides (ViraFEST assay). Wells contained 1.9 million or so PBMCs each, and these were cultured with around 10 IU/ml IL-2 and around 9.6 ug/ml peptide pools. This receptor was identified in a human donor who had recovered from COVID-19. The chain recombines TRBV30 with TRBJ2-7; D is possibly TRBD2 (6 bases). The sample comprised CD4+ T cells from blood, cultured in vitro. CDR3 region: CAWMGRNSYEQYF. The CDR3 DNA sequence: TGTGCCTGGATGGGGAGGAATTCCTACGAGCAGTACTTC.